This T cell receptor beta chain was retrieved from a study of cytomegalovirus exposure and HLA in healthy donors. About the study: The Caucasian-associated ancestry cluster held roughly 80% of around 380 genotyped donors.

The CDR3 extends over 16 amino acids. CDR1 and CDR2 from the germline V gene are KGHSH and LQKENI. With 4 bases clipped from V and 3 bases from J, the junction kept 9 bases outside the gene matches. As concerns this clone: Other nucleotide sequences from this sample produce the same CDR3.

The PCR contained 60 Vbeta and 13 Jbeta primers. Repertoires were generated with immunoSEQ multiplex PCR, while TCRdb's copy carries only in-frame clones and drops some. The sample includes under 150,000 clones, about 72% seen only once; the top ten take about 4.1%. This TCR came from a man aged 55 to 69 in good health and CMV-seronegative. Input material: PBMCs. V is TRBV18 and J is TRBJ1-1; 9 bases map to TRBD1. The CDR3 nucleotides read TGTGCCAGCTCACGGGGGACAGGGACGATCGACACTGAAGCTTTCTTT. Its translation: CASSRGTGTIDTEAFF.